Sequencing of this T cell receptor beta chain was carried out in a study of cytomegalovirus exposure and HLA in healthy donors (TCRdb year 2017). Background for the entire study: According to a later analysis, the 120 or so validation repertoires were produced on the same platform as the roughly 720 repertoires of the first cohort. The study aimed to test whether signatures of past pathogen exposure could be identified by cataloging public T cell receptors. Along with the approximately 650-subject first cohort, a separate validation cohort of roughly 110 different subjects was used. To predict cytomegalovirus infection status, the study combined high-throughput TCR immunosequencing, statistical association of individual TCRs with disease status, and machine learning.

The CDR3 runs 14 amino acids, cysteine and phenylalanine included. The only DNA kept is the CDR3, 42 bases in frame from the first base. The junction shows trimming of 1 base on V and 1 base on J, and the gene matches do not reach 1 base of it. The germline V gene (reference sequence) sets CDR1 to MNHEY and CDR2 to SMNVEV. Donors formed part of the validation cohort, which comprised 120 subjects and was distinct from the first cohort of under 850 subjects. About this clone: Its binding antigen is unknown. Nothing much larger sits one base from this clone, and base qualities are not available.

Libraries were prepared through the immunoSEQ multiplex PCR assay. Regarding the original processing steps: To diagnose cytomegalovirus status from the catalog of TCR beta chain sequences, a statistical classification framework was built. TCRdb re-hosts the immuneACCESS table, in-frame sequences only. Its copies lack some clones; in the studies checked, an unresolved V gene accounts for under half of them, and the cause for the rest is not known. The V and J calls and clone size come from that table; D and trimming were worked out from the DNA. Recorded for this sample are 150,000 to 200,000 clones; around nine tenths of them occurred a single time. Around a tenth of the sample is in the top ten clones. Paper-wide results and their limitations: Subsequent analysis determined that TCRs grouped into clusters in the first cohort also showed a tendency toward co-occurrence across the 120 validation repertoires, and approximately 94% of cluster scores exceeded 0. The study listed approximately 150 TCR beta chains as associated with cytomegalovirus. While some public TCRs were present in many individuals, most TCR sequences turned up only very rarely across donors. The validation cohort had no HLA typing available for a later analysis, so co-occurrence within that cohort was assessed over all 120 or so repertoires. According to the authors, the approach could potentially be generalized to other disease states and immunological phenotypes. The classifier was reported to diagnose cytomegalovirus status with high specificity and sensitivity in both the original cohort and the validation cohort. In vitro tests confirmed that a few of the cytomegalovirus-associated TCR beta chains recognize cytomegalovirus antigens.

This sequence uses TRBV27 and TRBJ2-7; TRBD1 aligns with 7 central bases. Source material: PBMCs. This sequence originates from a woman under 30 in good health and CMV-seropositive. The bases are TGTGCCAGCAGTTTATGGGGACAGTCCTACGAGCAGTACTTC. Its amino acids are CASSLWGQSYEQYF.